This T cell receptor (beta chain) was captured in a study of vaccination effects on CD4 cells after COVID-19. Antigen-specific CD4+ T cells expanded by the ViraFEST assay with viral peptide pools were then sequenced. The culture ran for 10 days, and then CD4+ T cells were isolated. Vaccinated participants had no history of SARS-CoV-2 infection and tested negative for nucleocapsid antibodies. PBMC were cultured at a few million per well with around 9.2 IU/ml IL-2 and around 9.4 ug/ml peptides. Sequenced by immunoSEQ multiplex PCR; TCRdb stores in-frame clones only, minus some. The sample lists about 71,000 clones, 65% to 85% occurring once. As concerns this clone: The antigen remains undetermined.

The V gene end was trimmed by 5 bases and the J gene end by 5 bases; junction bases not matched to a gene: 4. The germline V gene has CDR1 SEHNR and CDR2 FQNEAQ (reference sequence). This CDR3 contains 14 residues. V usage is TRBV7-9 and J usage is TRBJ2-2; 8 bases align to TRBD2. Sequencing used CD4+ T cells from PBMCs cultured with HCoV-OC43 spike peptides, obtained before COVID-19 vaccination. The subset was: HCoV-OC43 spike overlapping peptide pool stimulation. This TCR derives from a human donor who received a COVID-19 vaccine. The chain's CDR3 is CASSRSGGTGELFF. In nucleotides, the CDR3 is TGTGCCAGCAGCCGCTCGGGGGGGACCGGGGAGCTGTTTTTT.